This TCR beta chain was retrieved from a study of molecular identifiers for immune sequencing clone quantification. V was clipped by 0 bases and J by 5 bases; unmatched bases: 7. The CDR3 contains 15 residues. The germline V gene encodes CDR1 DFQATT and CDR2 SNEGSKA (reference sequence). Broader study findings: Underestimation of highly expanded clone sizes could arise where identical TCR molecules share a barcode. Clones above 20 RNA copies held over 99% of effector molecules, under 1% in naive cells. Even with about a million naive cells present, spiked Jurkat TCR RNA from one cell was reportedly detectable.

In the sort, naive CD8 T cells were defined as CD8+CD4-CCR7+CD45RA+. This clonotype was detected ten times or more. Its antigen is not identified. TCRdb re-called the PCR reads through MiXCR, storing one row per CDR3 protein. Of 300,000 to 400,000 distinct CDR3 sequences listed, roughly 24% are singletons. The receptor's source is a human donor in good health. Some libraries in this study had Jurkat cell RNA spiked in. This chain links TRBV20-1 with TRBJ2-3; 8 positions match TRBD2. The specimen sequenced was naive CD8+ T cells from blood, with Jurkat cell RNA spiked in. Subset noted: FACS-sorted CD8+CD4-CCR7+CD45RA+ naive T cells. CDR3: CSARDLREVGDTQYF. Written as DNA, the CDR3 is TGCAGTGCTAGAGATCTGCGGGAGGTGGGAGATACGCAGTATTTT.